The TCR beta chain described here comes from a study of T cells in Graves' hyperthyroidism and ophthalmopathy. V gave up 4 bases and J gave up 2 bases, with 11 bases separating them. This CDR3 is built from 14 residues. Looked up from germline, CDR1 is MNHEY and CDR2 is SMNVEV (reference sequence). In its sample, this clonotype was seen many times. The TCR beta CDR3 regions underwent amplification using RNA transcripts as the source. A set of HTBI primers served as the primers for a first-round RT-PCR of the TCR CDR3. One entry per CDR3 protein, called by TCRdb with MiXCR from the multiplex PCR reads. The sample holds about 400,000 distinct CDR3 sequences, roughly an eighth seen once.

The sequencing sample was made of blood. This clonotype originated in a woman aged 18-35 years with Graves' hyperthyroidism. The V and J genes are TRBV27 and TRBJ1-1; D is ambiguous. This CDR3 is CASSYLSANTEAFF. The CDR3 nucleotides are TGTGCCAGCAGTTACCTATCCGCCAACACTGAAGCTTTCTTT.